This T cell receptor (beta chain) was identified in a study of Ad26.COV2.S vaccination and SARS-CoV-2 variants. Study at large: Intramuscular Ad26.COV2.S doses were given once or twice, 56 days apart.

This clone occurred a few times. Between the trimmed V and J ends, which lost 7 bases and 2 bases, there was a span of 11 bases. The CDR3 is made up of 13 amino acids. Germline CDR1 reads MNHEY; CDR2 reads SVGAGI. Sequencing used immunoSEQ multiplex PCR; TCRdb keeps in-frame clones, though not all of them. The table lists over 300,000 clones, about 80% of them singletons. Described treatment: some 20 received Ad26.COV2.S at low or high dose, single or two shots; about 5 received placebo; per-sample allocation not given. Sampling took place 63 days after the first vaccine or placebo injection. The clonotype was recovered from a person aged 18 to 59 who received the Ad26.COV2.S COVID-19 vaccine or a placebo. This rearrangement joins TRBV6-5 to TRBJ1-2; tentatively, D is TRBD1 (6 bases). The sample in question was peripheral blood, obtained in a trial of Ad26.COV2.S vaccine versus placebo. The CDR3 bases are TGTGCCAGCACTCCGGACAGAAACTATGGCTACACCTTC. This codes for CASTPDRNYGYTF.